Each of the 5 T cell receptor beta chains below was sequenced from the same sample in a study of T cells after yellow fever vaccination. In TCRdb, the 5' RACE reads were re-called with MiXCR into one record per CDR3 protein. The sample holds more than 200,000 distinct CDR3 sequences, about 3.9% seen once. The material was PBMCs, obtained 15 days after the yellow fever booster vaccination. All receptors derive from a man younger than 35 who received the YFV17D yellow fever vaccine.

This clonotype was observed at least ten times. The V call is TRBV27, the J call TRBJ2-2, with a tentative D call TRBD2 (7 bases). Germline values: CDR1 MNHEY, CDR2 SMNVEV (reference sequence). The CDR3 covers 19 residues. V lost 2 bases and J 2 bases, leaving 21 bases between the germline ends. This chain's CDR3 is CASSLRSWRGPSNTGELFF. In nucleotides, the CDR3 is TGTGCCAGCAGTTTAAGGTCTTGGCGGGGGCCGTCCAACACCGGGGAGCTGTTTTTT.

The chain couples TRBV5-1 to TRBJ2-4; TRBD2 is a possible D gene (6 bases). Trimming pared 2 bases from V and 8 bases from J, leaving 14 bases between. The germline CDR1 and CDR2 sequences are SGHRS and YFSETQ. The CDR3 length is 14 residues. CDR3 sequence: CASSFSGGEYIQYF. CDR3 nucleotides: TGCGCCAGCAGCTTTTCTGGCGGGGAATACATTCAGTACTTC.

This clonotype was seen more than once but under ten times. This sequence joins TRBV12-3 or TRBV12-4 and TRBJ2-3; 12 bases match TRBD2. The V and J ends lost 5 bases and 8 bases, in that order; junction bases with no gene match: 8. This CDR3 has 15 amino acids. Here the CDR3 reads CASSVSSGGVATQYF. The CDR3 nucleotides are TGTGCCAGCAGTGTGTCTAGCGGGGGGGTTGCTACGCAGTATTTT.

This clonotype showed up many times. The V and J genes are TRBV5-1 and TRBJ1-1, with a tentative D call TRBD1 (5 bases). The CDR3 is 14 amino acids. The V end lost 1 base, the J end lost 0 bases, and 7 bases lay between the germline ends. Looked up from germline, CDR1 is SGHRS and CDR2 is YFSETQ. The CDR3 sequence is CASSLRGLNTEAFF. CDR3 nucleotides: TGCGCCAGCAGCTTGCGGGGACTGAACACTGAAGCTTTCTTT. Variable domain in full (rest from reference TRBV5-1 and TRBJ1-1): KAGVTQTPRYLIKTRGQQVTLSCSPISGHRSVSWYQQTPGQGLQFLFEYFSETQRNKGNFPGRFSGRQFSNSRSEMNVSTLELGDSALYLCASSLRGLNTEAFFGQGTRLTVV.

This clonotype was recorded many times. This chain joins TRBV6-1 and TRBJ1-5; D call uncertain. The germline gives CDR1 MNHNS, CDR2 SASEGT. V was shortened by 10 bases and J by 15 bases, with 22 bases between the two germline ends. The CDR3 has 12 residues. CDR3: CATLDPGPTLHF. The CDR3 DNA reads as TGTGCCACCCTAGACCCGGGCCCCACATTGCATTTT.